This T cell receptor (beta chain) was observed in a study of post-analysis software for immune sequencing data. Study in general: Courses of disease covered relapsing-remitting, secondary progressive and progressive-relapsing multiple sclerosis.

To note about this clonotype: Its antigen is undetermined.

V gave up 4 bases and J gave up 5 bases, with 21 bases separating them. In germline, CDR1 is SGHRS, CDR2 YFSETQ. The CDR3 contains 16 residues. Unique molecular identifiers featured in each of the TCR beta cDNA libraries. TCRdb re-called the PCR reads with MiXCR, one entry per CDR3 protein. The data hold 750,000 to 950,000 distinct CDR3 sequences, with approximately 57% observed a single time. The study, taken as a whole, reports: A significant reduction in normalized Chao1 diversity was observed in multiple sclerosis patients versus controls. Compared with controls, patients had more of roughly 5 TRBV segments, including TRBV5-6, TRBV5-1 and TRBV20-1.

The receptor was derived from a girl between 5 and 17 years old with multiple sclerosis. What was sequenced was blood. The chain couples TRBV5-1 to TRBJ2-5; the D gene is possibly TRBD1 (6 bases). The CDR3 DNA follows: TGCGCCAGCAGCGACTACTCACAGGGTCTCGCGGAGACCCAGTACTTC. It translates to CASSDYSQGLAETQYF.